This T cell receptor beta chain was found in a study of regulatory T cells in long-lasting Graves disease. Time point denoted: persistent/refractory GD, antithyroid drugs over 5 years with positive TRAb. RNA extracted from PBMCs served as the sequencing template. CDR1 is MNHNS and CDR2 is SASEGT in the germline V gene. CDR3 size: 17 residues. V shed 5 bases, J shed 0 bases, and the junction held 10 bases outside the gene matches. This clonotype occurred a few times. Arm-PCR with iRepertoire HTBI primers amplified the CDR3 regions for these TCR beta libraries. In the original processing: Samples collectively showed approximately 62 TRBV and 14 TRBJ segments. TCRdb redid the calling of the multiplex PCR reads with MiXCR, one entry per CDR3 protein. Here the V and J calls rest on TCRdb's processing, not on the authors' analysis. The sample records 600,000 to 850,000 distinct CDR3 sequences, 30% being singletons.

This specimen consisted of peripheral blood mononuclear cells (PBMCs), obtained when the disease was refractory, from a patient treated with antithyroid drugs. The receptor was derived from a female donor with Graves disease. The gene calls are TRBV6-1 and TRBJ1-1, with 9 bases matching TRBD1. CDR3: CASSPRTGTGLNTEAFF. The CDR3 DNA follows: TGTGCCAGCAGTCCGCGGACCGGGACAGGGCTGAACACTGAAGCTTTCTTT.